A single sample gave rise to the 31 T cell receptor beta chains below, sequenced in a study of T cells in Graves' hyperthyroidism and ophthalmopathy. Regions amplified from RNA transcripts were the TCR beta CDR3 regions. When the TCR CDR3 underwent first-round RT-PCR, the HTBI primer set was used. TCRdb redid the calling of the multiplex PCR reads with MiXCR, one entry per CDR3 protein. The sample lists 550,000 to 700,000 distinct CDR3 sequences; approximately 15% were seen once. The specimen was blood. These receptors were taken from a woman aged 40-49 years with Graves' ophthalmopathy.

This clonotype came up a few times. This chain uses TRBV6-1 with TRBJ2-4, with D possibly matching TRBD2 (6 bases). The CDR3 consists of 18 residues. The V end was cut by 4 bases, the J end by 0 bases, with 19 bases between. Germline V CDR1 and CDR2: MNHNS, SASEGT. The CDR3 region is CASSGPPVGGLAKNIQYF. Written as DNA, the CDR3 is TGTGCCAGCAGTGGACCCCCCGTGGGAGGACTAGCCAAAAACATTCAGTACTTC.

The CDR3 reads CASNLVGSSYEQYF. As DNA, the CDR3 is TGTGCCAGCAACCTAGTAGGCAGCTCCTACGAGCAGTACTTC. This sequence joins TRBV2 and TRBJ2-7, with D hard to call. Germline values: CDR1 SNHLY, CDR2 FYNNEI. The CDR3 has 14 residues. Trimming removed 7 bases at V and 0 bases at J, with 13 bases between.

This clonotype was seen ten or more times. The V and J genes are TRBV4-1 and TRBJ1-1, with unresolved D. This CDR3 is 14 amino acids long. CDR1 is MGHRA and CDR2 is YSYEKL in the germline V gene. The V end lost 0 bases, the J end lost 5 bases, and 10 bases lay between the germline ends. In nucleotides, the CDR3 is TGCGCCAGCAGCCAAGAGCATGTCAGGACTGAAGCTTTCTTT. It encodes CASSQEHVRTEAFF.

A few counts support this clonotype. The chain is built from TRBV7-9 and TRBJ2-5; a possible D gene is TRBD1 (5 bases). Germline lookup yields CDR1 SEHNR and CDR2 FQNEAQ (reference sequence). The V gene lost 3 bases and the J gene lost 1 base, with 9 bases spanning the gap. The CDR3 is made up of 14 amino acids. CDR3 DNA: TGTGCCAGCAGCTTTCTCGACAGCCAAGAGACCCAGTACTTC. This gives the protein CASSFLDSQETQYF.

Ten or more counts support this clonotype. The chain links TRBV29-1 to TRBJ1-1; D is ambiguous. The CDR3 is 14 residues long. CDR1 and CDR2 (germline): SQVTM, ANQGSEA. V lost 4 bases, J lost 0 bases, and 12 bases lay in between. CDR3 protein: CSVVIGSMNTEAFF. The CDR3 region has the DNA TGCAGCGTTGTCATTGGGTCCATGAACACTGAAGCTTTCTTT.

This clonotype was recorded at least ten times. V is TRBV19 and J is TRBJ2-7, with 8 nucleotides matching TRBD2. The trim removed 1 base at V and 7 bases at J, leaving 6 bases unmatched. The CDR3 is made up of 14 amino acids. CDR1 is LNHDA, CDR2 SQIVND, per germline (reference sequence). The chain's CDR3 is CASSIVSGSEEQYF. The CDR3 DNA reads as TGTGCCAGTAGTATAGTCAGCGGGAGTGAGGAGCAGTACTTC.

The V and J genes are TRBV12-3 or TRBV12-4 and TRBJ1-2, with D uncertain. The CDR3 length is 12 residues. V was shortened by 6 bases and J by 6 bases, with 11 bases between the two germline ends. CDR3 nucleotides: TGTGCCAGCAGGGGAATGCGTGATGGCTACACCTTC. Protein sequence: CASRGMRDGYTF.

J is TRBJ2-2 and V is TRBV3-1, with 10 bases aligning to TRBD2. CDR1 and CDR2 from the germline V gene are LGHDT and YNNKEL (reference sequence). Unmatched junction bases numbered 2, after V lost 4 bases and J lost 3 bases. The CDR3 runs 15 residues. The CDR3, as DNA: TGTGCCAGCAGCCCTAGCGGGAGTTACACCGGGGAGCTGTTTTTT. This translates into CASSPSGSYTGELFF.

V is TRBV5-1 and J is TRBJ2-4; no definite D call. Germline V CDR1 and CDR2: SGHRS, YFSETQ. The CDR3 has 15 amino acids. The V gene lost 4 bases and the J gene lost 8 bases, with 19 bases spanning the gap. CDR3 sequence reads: CASSPSPRPGDIQYF. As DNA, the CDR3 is TGCGCCAGCAGCCCCTCCCCTCGACCTGGGGACATTCAGTACTTC.

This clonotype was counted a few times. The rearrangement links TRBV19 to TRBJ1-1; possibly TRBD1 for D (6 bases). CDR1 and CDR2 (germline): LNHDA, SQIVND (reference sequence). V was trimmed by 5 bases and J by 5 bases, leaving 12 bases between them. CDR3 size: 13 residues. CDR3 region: CASSSPGVTEAFF. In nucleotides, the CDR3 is TGTGCCAGTAGTTCACCAGGGGTTACTGAAGCTTTCTTT.

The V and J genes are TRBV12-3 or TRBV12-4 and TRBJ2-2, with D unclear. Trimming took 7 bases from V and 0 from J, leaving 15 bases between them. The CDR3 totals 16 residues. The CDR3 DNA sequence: TGTGCCAGCACCCTAGGGTTACTCGCGAACACCGGGGAGCTGTTTTTT. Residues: CASTLGLLANTGELFF.

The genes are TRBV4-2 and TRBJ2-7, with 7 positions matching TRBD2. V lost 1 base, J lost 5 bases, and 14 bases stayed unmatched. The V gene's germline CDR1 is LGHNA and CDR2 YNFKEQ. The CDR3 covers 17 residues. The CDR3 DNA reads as TGTGCCAGCAGCCAAGTTGGTGCGGCGGGAGATTTCCACGAGCAGTACTTC. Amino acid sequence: CASSQVGAAGDFHEQYF.

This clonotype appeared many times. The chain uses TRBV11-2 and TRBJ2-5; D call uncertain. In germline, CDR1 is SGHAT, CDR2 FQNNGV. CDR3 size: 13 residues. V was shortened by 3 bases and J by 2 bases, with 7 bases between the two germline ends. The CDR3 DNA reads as TGTGCCAGCAGCTTCGATCTACAAGAGACCCAGTACTTC. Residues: CASSFDLQETQYF.

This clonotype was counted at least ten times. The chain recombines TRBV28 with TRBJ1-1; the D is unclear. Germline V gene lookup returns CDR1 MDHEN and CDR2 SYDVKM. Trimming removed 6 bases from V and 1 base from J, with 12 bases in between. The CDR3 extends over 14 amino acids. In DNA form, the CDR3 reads TGTGCCAGCAGCCCCGGTTGGGGGAACACTGAAGCTTTCTTT. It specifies CASSPGWGNTEAFF. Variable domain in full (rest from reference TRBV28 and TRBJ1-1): DVKVTQSSRYLVKRTGEKVFLECVQDMDHENMFWYRQDPGLGLRLIYFSYDVKMKEKGDIPEGYSVSREKKERFSLILESASTNQTSMYLCASSPGWGNTEAFFGQGTRLTVV.

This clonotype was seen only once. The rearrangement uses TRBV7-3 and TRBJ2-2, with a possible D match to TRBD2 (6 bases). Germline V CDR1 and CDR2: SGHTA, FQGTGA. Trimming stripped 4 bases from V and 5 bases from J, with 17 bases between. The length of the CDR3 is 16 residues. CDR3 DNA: TGTGCCAGCAGCTCTGCCAGCGGTGGGGGGACCGGGGAGCTGTTTTTT. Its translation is CASSSASGGGTGELFF.

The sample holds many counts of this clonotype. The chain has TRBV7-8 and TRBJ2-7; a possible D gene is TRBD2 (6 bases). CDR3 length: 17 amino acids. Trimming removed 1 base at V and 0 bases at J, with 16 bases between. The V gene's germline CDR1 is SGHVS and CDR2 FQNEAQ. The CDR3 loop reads CASSLGFALALSYEQYF. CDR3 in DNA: TGTGCCAGCAGCTTAGGATTCGCGCTAGCGCTCTCCTACGAGCAGTACTTC.

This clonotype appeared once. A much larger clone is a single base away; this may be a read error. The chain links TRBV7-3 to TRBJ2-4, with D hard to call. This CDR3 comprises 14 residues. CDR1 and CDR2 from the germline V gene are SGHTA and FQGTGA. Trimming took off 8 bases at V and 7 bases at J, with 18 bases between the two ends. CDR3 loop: CASGLWPPGNIQYF. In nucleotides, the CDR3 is TGTGCCAGCGGTTTGTGGCCACCCGGGAACATTCAGTACTTC.

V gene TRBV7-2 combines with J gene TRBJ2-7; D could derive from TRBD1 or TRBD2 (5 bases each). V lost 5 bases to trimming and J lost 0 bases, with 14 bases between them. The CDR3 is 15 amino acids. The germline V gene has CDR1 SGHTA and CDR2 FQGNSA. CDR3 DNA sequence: TGTGCCAGCAGCCAAGAGGGGACCCCCTCCTACGAGCAGTACTTC. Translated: CASSQEGTPSYEQYF.

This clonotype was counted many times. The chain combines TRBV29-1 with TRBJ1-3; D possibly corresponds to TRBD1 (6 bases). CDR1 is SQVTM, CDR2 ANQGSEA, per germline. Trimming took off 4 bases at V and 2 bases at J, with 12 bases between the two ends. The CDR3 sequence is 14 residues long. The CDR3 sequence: CSVVGQTPGNTIYF. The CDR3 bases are TGCAGCGTTGTAGGACAGACCCCTGGAAACACCATATATTTT.

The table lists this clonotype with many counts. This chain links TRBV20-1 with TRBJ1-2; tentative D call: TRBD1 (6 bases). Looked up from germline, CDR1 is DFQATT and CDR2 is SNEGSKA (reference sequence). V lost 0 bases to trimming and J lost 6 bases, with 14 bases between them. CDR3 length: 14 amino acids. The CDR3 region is CSARDLGGADGYTF. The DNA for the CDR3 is TGCAGTGCTAGAGATCTTGGGGGGGCGGATGGCTACACCTTC.

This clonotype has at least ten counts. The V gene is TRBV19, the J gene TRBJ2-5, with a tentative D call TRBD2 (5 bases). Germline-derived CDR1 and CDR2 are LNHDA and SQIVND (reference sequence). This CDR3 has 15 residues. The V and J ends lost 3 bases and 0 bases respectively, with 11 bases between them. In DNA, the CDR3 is TGTGCCAGTAGTATGAGGCTAGCCGACCAAGAGACCCAGTACTTC. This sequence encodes CASSMRLADQETQYF.

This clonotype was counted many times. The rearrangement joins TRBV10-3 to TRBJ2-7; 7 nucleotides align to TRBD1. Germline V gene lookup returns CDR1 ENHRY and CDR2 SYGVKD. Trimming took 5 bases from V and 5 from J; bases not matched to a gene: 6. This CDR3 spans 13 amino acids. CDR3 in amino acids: CAISPRQGNEQYF. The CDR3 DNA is TGTGCCATCAGTCCGAGACAGGGCAACGAGCAGTACTTC.

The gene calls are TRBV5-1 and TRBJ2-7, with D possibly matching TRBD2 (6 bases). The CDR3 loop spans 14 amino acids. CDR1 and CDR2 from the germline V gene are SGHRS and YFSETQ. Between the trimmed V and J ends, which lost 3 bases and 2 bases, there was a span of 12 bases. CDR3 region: CASSSGASPYEQYF. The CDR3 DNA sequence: TGCGCCAGCAGCTCGGGAGCATCCCCCTACGAGCAGTACTTC.

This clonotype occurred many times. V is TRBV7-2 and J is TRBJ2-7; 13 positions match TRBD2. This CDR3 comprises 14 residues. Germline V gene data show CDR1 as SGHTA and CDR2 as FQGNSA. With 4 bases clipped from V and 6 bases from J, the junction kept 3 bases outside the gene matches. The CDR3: CASSYTSGRVEQYF. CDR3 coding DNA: TGTGCCAGCAGCTACACTAGCGGGAGGGTCGAGCAGTACTTC.

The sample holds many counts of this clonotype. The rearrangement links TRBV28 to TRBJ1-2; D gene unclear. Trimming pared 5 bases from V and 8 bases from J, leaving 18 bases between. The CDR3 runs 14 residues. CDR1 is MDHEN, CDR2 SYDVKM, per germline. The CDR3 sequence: CASSPEAGLAGYTF. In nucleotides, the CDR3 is TGTGCCAGCAGTCCAGAGGCGGGTCTCGCGGGCTACACCTTC.

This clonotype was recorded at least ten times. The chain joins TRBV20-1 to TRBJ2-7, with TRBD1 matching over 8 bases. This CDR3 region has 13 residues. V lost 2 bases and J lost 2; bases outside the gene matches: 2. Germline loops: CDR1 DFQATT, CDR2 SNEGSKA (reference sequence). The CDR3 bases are TGCAGTGCTAGACCGACAGGGGCCTACGAGCAGTACTTC. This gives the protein CSARPTGAYEQYF.

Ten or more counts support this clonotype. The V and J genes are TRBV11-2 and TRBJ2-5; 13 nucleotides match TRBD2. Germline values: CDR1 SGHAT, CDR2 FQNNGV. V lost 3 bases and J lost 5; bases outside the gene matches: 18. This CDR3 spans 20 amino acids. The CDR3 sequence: CASSFPNRGLAGTSGETQYF. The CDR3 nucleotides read TGTGCCAGCAGCTTTCCGAATCGGGGACTAGCGGGAACCAGCGGCGAGACCCAGTACTTC.

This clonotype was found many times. The CDR3 sequence: CASSLRIDEQYF. CDR3 nucleotides: TGTGCCAGCAGTTTACGAATAGACGAGCAGTACTTC. V gene TRBV28 combines with J gene TRBJ2-7; D is uncertain. The CDR3 has 12 amino acids. V was pared by 2 bases and J by 5 bases, with 7 bases between. Germline-derived CDR1 and CDR2 are MDHEN and SYDVKM.

CDR3 coding DNA: TGTGCCACCAGTGACACGGGACAGGGCTATGGCTACACCTTC. Protein: CATSDTGQGYGYTF. J is TRBJ1-2 and V is TRBV24-1; 9 bases fit TRBD1. V lost 4 bases, J lost 4 bases, and 3 bases stayed unmatched. There are 14 residues in the CDR3. Germline V gene lookup returns CDR1 KGHDR and CDR2 SFDVKD.

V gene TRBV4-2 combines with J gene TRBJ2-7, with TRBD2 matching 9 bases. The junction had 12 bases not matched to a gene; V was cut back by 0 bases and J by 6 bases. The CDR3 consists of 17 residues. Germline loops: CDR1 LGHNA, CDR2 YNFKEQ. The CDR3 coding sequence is TGTGCCAGCAGCCAAGAGCCTAGCGGGACGTGGAAGGGCGAGCAGTACTTC. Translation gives CASSQEPSGTWKGEQYF.

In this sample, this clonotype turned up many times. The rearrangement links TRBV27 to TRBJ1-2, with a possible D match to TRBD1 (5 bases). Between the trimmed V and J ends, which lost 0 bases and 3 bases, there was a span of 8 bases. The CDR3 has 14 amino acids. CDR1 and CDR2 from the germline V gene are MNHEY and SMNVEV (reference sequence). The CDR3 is CASSLSRADYGYTF. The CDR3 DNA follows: TGTGCCAGCAGTTTATCCAGGGCAGACTATGGCTACACCTTC.